These 10 T cell receptor beta chains were sequenced from one sample in a study of CXCR3-negative and CXCR3-positive naive CD8 T cells. UMI-labeled 5' RACE yielded the TRB cDNA libraries. With the 5' RACE reads reprocessed, TCRdb shows one record per CDR3 protein and no DNA. The listing records about 130,000 distinct CDR3 sequences. Sample: naive CXCR3- CD8+ T cells from blood. Indicated subset: CD45RO-CCR7+CD27+CD95- naive CD8+ T cells lacking CXCR3 (TNR3-). The receptor source for this set is a human donor in good health. Some clones in this sample may be carry-over from other donors' samples.

J is TRBJ2-5 and V is TRBV4-1; TCRdb calls TRBD1, which cannot be checked without DNA. CDR3 length: 19 amino acids. Germline assignment: CDR1 MGHRA and CDR2 YSYEKL. The CDR3 reads CASSPGGSGQGKNQETQYF.

The chain recombines TRBV12-3 or TRBV12-4 with TRBJ1-1. The CDR3 has 12 residues. The CDR3: CASSDSWAEAFF.

The J gene is TRBJ1-5, the V gene TRBV29-1; TCRdb picks TRBD1, but there is no DNA to check that call. The CDR3 covers 14 residues. CDR1 SQVTM and CDR2 ANQGSEA come from the germline V gene. This CDR3 is CSVETGGFNQPQHF.

The rearrangement links TRBV29-1 to TRBJ1-2; lacking DNA, the TRBD1 call made by TCRdb goes unchecked. This CDR3 contains 16 residues. The germline V gene encodes CDR1 SQVTM and CDR2 ANQGSEA. The CDR3 sequence: CSVAPPFWGALDGYTF.

The chain couples TRBV6-2 or TRBV6-3 to TRBJ2-7; checking the TCRdb D call of TRBD2 is not possible without DNA. The germline V gene encodes CDR1 MNHEY and CDR2 SVGEGT. The CDR3 has 13 residues. CDR3 sequence: CATTLGPGYEQYF.

The V gene is TRBV28, the J gene TRBJ2-7; TCRdb indicates TRBD1, and absent DNA this call remains unverified. This CDR3 comprises 13 residues. CDR1 and CDR2 from the germline V gene are MDHEN and SYDVKM. CDR3: CASSFVQTYEQYF.

V and J are TRBV3-1 and TRBJ2-1; TCRdb calls TRBD2, which cannot be checked without DNA. This CDR3 has 19 amino acids. Germline V gene sequence: CDR1 LGHDT, CDR2 YNNKEL (reference sequence). CDR3 protein: CASSQDRAGEFTSYNEQFF.

The V gene is TRBV2, the J gene TRBJ2-7; there is no DNA to check the TCRdb D call of TRBD1. The CDR3 length is 14 residues. Germline-derived CDR1 and CDR2 are SNHLY and FYNNEI. CDR3 residues: CASRTGQGVYEQYF.

V gene TRBV3-1 combines with J gene TRBJ2-7; TCRdb's D call, TRBD1, is unchecked because there is no DNA. This CDR3 has 17 residues. Germline CDR1 is LGHDT and CDR2 is YNNKEL (reference sequence). This CDR3 reads CASSQDRAGTATYEQYF.

The chain combines TRBV5-6 with TRBJ2-7; TCRdb lists TRBD1, though no DNA is available to test this call. Germline V gene sequence: CDR1 SGHDT, CDR2 YYEEEE. The CDR3 totals 15 residues. The CDR3 sequence: CASSPWTGGGYEQYF.